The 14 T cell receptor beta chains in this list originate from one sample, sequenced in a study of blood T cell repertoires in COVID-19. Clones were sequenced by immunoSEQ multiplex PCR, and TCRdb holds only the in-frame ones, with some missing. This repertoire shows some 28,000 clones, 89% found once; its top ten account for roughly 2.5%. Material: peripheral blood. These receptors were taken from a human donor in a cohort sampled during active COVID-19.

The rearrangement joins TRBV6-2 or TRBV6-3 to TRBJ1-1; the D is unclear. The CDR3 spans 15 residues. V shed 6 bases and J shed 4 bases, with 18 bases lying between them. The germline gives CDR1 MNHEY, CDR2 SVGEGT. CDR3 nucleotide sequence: TGTGCCAGCAGCCACGCCCGGGTCGGTAGCACTGAAGCTTTCTTT. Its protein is CASSHARVGSTEAFF.

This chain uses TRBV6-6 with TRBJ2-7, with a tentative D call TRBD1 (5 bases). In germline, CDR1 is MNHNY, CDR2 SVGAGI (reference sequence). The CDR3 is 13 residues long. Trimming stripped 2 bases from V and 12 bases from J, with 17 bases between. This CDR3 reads CASSYEGVSPRYF. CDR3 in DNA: TGTGCCAGCAGTTACGAAGGGGTATCTCCGCGGTACTTC.

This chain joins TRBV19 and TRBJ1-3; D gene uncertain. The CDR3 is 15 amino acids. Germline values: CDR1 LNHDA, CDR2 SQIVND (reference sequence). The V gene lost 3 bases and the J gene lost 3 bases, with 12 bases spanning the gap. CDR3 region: CASSMNSRGGNTIYF. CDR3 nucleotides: TGTGCCAGTAGTATGAATTCTCGAGGTGGAAACACCATATATTTT.

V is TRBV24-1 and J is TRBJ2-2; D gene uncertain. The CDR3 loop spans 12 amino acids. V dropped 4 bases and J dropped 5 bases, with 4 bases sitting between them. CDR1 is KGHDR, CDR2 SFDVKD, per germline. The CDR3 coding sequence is TGTGCCACCAGTGAACTTACCGGGGAGCTGTTTTTT. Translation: CATSELTGELFF.

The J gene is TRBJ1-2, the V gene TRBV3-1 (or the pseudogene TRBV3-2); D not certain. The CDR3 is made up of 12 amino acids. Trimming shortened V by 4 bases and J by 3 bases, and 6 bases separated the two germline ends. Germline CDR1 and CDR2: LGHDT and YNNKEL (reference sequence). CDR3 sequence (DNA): TGTGCCAGCAGCCTCGGGGACTATGGCTACACCTTC. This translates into CASSLGDYGYTF.

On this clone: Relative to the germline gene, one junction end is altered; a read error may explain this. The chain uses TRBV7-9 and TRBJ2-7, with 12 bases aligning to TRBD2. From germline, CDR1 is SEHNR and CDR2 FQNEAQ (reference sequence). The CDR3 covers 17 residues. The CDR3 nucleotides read TGTGCCAGCAGCGAACTACAACCGGGACTAGCGGGTGAGCTGGACCACTTC. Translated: CASSELQPGLAGELDHF.

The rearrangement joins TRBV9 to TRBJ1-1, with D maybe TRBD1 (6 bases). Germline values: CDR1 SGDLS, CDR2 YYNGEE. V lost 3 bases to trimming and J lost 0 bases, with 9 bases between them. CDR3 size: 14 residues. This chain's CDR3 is CASSAGTLNTEAFF. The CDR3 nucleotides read TGTGCCAGCAGCGCCGGGACACTGAACACTGAAGCTTTCTTT.

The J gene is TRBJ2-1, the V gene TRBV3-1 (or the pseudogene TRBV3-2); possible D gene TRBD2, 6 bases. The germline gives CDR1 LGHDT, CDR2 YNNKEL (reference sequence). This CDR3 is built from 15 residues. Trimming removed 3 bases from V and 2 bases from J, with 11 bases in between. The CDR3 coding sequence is TGTGCCAGCAGCCATGCGGGGCGGACCTACAATGAGCAGTTCTTC. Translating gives CASSHAGRTYNEQFF.

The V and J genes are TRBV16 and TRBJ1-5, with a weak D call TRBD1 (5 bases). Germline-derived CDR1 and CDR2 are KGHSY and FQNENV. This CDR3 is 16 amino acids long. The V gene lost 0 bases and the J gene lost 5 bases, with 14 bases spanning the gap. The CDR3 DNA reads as TGTGCCAGCAGCCAATCGTCCGGGGGAACTTATCAGCCCCAGCATTTT. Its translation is CASSQSSGGTYQPQHF.

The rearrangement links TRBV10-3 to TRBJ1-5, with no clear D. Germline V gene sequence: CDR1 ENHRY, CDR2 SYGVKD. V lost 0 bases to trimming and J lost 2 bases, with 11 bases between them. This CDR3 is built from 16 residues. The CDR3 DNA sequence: TGTGCCATCAGTGAGTCAGTGCGGAGACGCAATCAGCCCCAGCATTTT. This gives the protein CAISESVRRRNQPQHF.

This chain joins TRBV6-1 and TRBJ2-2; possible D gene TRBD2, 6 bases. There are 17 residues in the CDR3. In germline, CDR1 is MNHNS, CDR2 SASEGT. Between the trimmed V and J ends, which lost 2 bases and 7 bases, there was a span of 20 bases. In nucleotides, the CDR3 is TGTGCCAGCAGTGAAATGGGGTCTAGCGCGTGGGGCGGGGAGCTGTTTTTT. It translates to CASSEMGSSAWGGELFF.

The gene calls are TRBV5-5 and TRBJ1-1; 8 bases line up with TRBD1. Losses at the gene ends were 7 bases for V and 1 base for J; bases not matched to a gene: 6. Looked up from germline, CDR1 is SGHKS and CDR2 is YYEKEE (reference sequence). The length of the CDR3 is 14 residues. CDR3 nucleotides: TGTGCCAGCGTCGCCGGGACAGGGAACACTGAAGCTTTCTTT. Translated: CASVAGTGNTEAFF.

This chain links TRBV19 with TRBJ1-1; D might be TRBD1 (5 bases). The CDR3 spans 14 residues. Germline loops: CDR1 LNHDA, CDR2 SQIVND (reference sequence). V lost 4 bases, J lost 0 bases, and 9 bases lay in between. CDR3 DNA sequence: TGTGCCAGTAGTACTAGACAGTTGAACACTGAAGCTTTCTTT. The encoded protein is CASSTRQLNTEAFF.

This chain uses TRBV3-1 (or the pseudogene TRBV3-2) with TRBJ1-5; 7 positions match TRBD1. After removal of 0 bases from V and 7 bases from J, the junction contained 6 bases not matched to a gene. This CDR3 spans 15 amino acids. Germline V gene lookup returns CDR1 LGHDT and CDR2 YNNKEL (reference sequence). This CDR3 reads CASSQDTGVWQPQHF. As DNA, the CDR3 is TGTGCCAGCAGCCAAGATACAGGGGTTTGGCAGCCCCAGCATTTT.